Sequencing of this T cell receptor beta chain was carried out in a study of shared clonotypes between healthy human individuals. Overall study context: The people who gave samples were a couple of women and three men aged 18 to 49. Per-donor plates numbered three CD4 naive, three CD4 memory, two CD8 naive and one CD8 memory.

None of the donors, who were healthy HIV-negative adults, had recently had acute infections or vaccinations. Looked up from germline, CDR1 is SNHLY and CDR2 is FYNNEI. Trimming took 2 bases from V and 0 from J, leaving 7 bases between them. The CDR3 length is 14 residues. The run depth of the assay was deep. Sequencing was performed with immunoSEQ multiplex PCR; in TCRdb, only in-frame clones are kept and a portion is missing. The sample carries roughly 2,300,000 clones, roughly 92% recorded once. The receptor's source is a man younger than 35 in good health. Some clones in this sample may be carry-over from other donors' samples. The chain has TRBV2 and TRBJ1-1; no reliable D call. Sequencing input: naive CD4+ T cells from PBMCs. The subset is: CD45RA+ positively selected. The CDR3 nucleotides are TGTGCCAGCAGTGAAAAACAGATGAACACTGAAGCTTTCTTT. This codes for CASSEKQMNTEAFF.